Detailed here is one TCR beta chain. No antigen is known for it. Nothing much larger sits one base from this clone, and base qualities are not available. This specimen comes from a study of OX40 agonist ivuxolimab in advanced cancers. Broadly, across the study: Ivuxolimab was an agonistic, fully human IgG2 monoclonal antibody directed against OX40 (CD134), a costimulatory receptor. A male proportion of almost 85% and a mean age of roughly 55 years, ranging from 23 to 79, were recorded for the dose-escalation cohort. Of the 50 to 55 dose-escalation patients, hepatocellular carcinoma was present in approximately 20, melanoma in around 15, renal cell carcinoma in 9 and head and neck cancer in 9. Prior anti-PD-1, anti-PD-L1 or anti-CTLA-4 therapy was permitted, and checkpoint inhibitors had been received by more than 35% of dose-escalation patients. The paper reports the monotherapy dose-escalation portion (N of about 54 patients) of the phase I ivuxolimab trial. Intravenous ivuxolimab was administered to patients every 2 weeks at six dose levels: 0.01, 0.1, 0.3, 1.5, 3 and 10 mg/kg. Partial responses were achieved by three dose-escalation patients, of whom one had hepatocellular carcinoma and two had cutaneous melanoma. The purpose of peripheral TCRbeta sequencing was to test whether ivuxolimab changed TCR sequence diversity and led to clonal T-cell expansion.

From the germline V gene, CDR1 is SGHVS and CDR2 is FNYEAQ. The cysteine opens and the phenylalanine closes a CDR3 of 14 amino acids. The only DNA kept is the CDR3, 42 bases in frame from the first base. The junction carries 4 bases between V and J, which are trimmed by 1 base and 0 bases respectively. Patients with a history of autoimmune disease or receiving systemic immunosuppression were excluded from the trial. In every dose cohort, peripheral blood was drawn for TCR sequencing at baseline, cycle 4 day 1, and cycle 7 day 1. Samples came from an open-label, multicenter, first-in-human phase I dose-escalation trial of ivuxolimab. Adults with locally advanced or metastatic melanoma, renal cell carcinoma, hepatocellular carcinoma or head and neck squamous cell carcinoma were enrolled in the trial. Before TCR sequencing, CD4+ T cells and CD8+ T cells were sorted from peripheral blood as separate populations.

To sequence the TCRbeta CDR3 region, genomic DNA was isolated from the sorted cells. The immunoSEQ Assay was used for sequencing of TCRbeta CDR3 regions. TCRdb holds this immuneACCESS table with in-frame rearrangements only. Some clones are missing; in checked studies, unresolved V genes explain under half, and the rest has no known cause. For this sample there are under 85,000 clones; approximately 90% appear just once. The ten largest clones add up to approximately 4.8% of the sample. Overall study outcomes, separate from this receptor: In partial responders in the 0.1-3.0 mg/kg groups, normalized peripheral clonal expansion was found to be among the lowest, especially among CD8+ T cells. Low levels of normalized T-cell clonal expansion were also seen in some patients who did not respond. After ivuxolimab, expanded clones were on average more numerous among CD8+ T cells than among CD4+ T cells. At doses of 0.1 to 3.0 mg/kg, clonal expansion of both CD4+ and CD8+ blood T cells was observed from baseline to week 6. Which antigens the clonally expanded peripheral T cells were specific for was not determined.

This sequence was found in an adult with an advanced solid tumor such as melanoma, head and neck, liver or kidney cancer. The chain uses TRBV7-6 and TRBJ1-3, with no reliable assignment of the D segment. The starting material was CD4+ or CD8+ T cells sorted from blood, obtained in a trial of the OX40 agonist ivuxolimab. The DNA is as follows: TGTGCCAGCAGCTTAGGACTCTCTGGAAACACCATATATTTT. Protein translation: CASSLGLSGNTIYF.